The 3 T cell receptor beta chains reported below all come from one sample, sequenced in a study of Ad26.COV2.S vaccination and SARS-CoV-2 variants. Indicated treatment: about 20 received Ad26.COV2.S at low or high dose, single or two shots; 5 received placebo; per-sample allocation not given. Samples were taken on day 63 after the first vaccine or placebo injection. The repertoire was sequenced with immunoSEQ multiplex PCR; TCRdb's copy has only in-frame clones and lacks some. The sample holds more than 350,000 clones, around 90% seen once. The sequences come from peripheral blood, collected in a trial of Ad26.COV2.S vaccine versus placebo. The receptors stem from a person aged 18 to 59 who received the Ad26.COV2.S COVID-19 vaccine or a placebo.

The chain recombines TRBV15 with TRBJ2-3; tentatively, D is TRBD1 (6 bases). The CDR3 loop spans 15 amino acids. Germline values: CDR1 LNHNV, CDR2 YYDKDF (reference sequence). V dropped 5 bases and J dropped 0 bases, with 12 bases sitting between them. The CDR3 loop reads CATSGTPISTDTQYF. In DNA, the CDR3 is TGTGCCACCAGCGGGACACCCATAAGCACAGATACGCAGTATTTT.

The V gene is TRBV30, the J gene TRBJ1-1; D is uncertain. Germline CDR1 and CDR2: GTSNPN and SVGIG (reference sequence). The germline V and J ends were trimmed by 5 bases and 5 bases, with 12 bases remaining between them. The CDR3 loop spans 12 amino acids. Here the CDR3 reads CAWAGIRTEAFF. CDR3 in DNA: TGTGCCTGGGCCGGGATTAGGACTGAAGCTTTCTTT.

The chain is built from TRBV27 and TRBJ2-1, with D unresolved. CDR1 is MNHEY, CDR2 SMNVEV, per germline (reference sequence). The CDR3 is made up of 11 amino acids. Deletions cut 5 bases from V and 7 bases from J, with 6 bases between. As DNA, the CDR3 is TGTGCCAGCAGTACCGGGAATGAGCAGTTCTTC. This codes for CASSTGNEQFF.